A single sample is the source of the 26 T cell receptor beta chains below, sequenced in a study of T cells in Graves' hyperthyroidism and ophthalmopathy. Authors of the study amplified TCR beta CDR3 regions from RNA transcripts. In the first-round RT-PCR of the TCR CDR3, the HTBI primer set was used. TCRdb passed the multiplex PCR reads through MiXCR, listing each CDR3 protein once. The sample has approximately 590,000 distinct CDR3 sequences, just over 45% seen once. The sequencing sample was made of peripheral blood or thyroid tissue (not recorded which). Receptors were obtained from a woman aged 18-29 years with Graves' hyperthyroidism.

A remark on this clonotype: A junction boundary mismatches the germline segment, possibly from a read error. The CDR3: CASSHDRFYEQYF. The CDR3 DNA reads as TGTGCCAGCAGTCATGACAGGTTCTACGAGCAGTACTTC. This chain connects TRBV24-1 to TRBJ2-7, with TRBD1 as a possible D gene (6 bases). CDR1 and CDR2 from the germline V gene are KGHDR and SFDVKD. This CDR3 is built from 13 residues.

The chain has TRBV5-1 and TRBJ1-5, with D possibly matching TRBD1 (6 bases). Deletions cut 3 bases from V and 3 bases from J, with 16 bases between. Germline V CDR1 and CDR2: SGHRS, YFSETQ. The CDR3 is made up of 16 amino acids. CDR3 nucleotides: TGCGCCAGCAGCTCGTCCCCACAGGGAGACAATCAGCCCCAGCATTTT. This gives the protein CASSSSPQGDNQPQHF.

The gene calls are TRBV11-2 and TRBJ1-1; 7 bases line up with TRBD1. There are 13 residues in the CDR3. Germline lookup yields CDR1 SGHAT and CDR2 FQNNGV. V trimming: 5 bases; J trimming: 6 bases; junction bases outside the gene matches: 6. CDR3: CASSTDRVAEAFF. CDR3 in DNA: TGTGCCAGCAGCACCGACAGGGTGGCTGAAGCTTTCTTT.

In this sample, this clonotype turned up a few times. The chain recombines TRBV2 with TRBJ1-6; a weak D match, TRBD1 (5 bases). Germline CDR1 is SNHLY and CDR2 is FYNNEI. V was shortened by 8 bases and J by 7 bases, with 12 bases between the two germline ends. The CDR3 sequence is 13 residues long. CDR3 coding DNA: TGTGCCAGCTCACAGGACCTGAATTCACCCCTCCACTTT. Amino acids: CASSQDLNSPLHF.

This clonotype occurred a few times. This chain joins TRBV2 and TRBJ1-2; 7 bases are shared with TRBD1. CDR1 is SNHLY and CDR2 is FYNNEI in the germline V gene. Trimming took 6 bases from V and 2 from J; bases not matched to a gene: 9. The CDR3 spans 15 residues. The CDR3 loop is CASSQGVTGNYGYTF. The DNA for the CDR3 is TGTGCCAGCAGCCAAGGCGTGACAGGGAACTATGGCTACACCTTC. Looking up the rest from reference TRBV2 and TRBJ1-2 gives the full variable domain: EPEVTQTPSHQVTQMGQEVILRCVPISNHLYFYWYRQILGQKVEFLVSFYNNEISEKSEIFDDQFSVERPDGSNFTLKIRSTKLEDSAMYFCASSQGVTGNYGYTFGSGTRLTVV.

The chain couples TRBV11-2 to TRBJ2-7; 9 bases align to TRBD1. The V and J ends lost 4 bases and 3 bases, in that order; junction bases with no gene match: 10. The V gene's germline CDR1 is SGHAT and CDR2 FQNNGV. This CDR3 comprises 16 residues. The CDR3 sequence: CASSSQGQGGIYEQYF. DNA for the CDR3: TGTGCCAGCAGCTCCCAGGGACAGGGCGGTATCTACGAGCAGTACTTC.

This clonotype turned up a few times. The chain is built from TRBV20-1 and TRBJ1-1, with TRBD1 matching over 7 bases. Losses at the gene ends were 3 bases for V and 0 bases for J; bases not matched to a gene: 4. Germline CDR1 DFQATT, CDR2 SNEGSKA (reference sequence). This CDR3 spans 14 amino acids. The CDR3 region is CSASSGQMNTEAFF. CDR3 coding DNA: TGCAGTGCTAGTTCGGGACAGATGAACACTGAAGCTTTCTTT.

This clonotype has a handful of counts. CDR3: CASSLAGRTYEQYF. As DNA, the CDR3 is TGTGCCAGCAGCTTAGCCGGGAGAACCTACGAGCAGTACTTC. This chain joins TRBV7-9 and TRBJ2-7; tentative D call: TRBD2 (6 bases). This CDR3 is 14 amino acids long. Deletions cut 0 bases from V and 2 bases from J, with 8 bases between. In germline, CDR1 is SEHNR, CDR2 FQNEAQ (reference sequence).

This clonotype was counted ten times or more. This chain uses TRBV10-2 with TRBJ2-1, with D perhaps matching TRBD2 (5 bases). The CDR3 totals 14 residues. Germline lookup yields CDR1 WSHSY and CDR2 SAAADI. The ends were cut back, 3 bases at V and 3 bases at J, with 9 bases in the middle. The CDR3 reads CASSEWTDYNEQFF. The CDR3 bases are TGCGCCAGCAGTGAATGGACTGACTACAATGAGCAGTTCTTC.

This rearrangement joins TRBV7-8 to TRBJ1-1; possibly TRBD1 for D (5 bases). The germline V gene encodes CDR1 SGHVS and CDR2 FQNEAQ. There are 12 residues in the CDR3. Trimming pared 3 bases from V and 7 bases from J, leaving 9 bases between. For the CDR3, the DNA is TGTGCCAGCAGCTTGGAGCAGGGTGAAGCTTTCTTT. Translated: CASSLEQGEAFF.

V is TRBV24-1 and J is TRBJ1-1; weak D call: TRBD1 (5 bases). The length of the CDR3 is 17 residues. Trimming stripped 0 bases from V and 1 base from J, with 14 bases between. Germline CDR1 KGHDR, CDR2 SFDVKD. The CDR3 sequence: CATSDLRGAGPNTEAFF. The CDR3, as DNA: TGTGCCACCAGTGATTTGAGGGGCGCGGGGCCGAACACTGAAGCTTTCTTT.

The chain employs TRBV4-1 and TRBJ1-1; tentatively, D is TRBD1 (6 bases). The germline V gene encodes CDR1 MGHRA and CDR2 YSYEKL. CDR3 length equals 14 residues. V dropped 1 base and J dropped 7 bases, with 13 bases sitting between them. The DNA of the CDR3 is TGCGCCAGCAGCCAAGGAGGCAGGGGCGGTGAAGCTTTCTTT. The encoded protein is CASSQGGRGGEAFF.

The rearrangement links TRBV4-3 to TRBJ1-4; D remains ambiguous. V was clipped by 1 base and J by 0 bases, with 6 bases between them. Per germline, CDR1 LGHNA and CDR2 YSLEER. The length of the CDR3 is 15 residues. In DNA, the CDR3 is TGCGCCAGCAGCCAAGGACTTGCAACTAATGAAAAACTGTTTTTT. Translated, it gives CASSQGLATNEKLFF.

The chain has TRBV7-2 and TRBJ2-2; 9 bases agree with TRBD2. The CDR3 covers 16 residues. Germline V gene data show CDR1 as SGHTA and CDR2 as FQGNSA. J lost 6 bases, V lost 6 bases, and 11 bases had no gene match. CDR3 bases: TGTGCCAGCAGTCCGAGGCCAGCGGGAGGTTCCGGGGAGCTGTTTTTT. Amino acid sequence: CASSPRPAGGSGELFF.

This rearrangement joins TRBV7-8 to TRBJ2-2; D is unresolved. The CDR3 runs 12 residues. Trimming shortened V by 6 bases and J by 5 bases, and 7 bases separated the two germline ends. Germline V gene sequence: CDR1 SGHVS, CDR2 FQNEAQ. DNA for the CDR3: TGTGCCAGCAGTCGGAGAACCGGGGAGCTGTTTTTT. It yields the protein CASSRRTGELFF. The full variable domain, rest sourced from reference TRBV7-8 and TRBJ2-2, is GAGVSQSPRYKVAKRGQDVALRCDPISGHVSLFWYQQALGQGPEFLTYFQNEAQLDKSGLPSDRFFAERPEGSVSTLKIQRTQQEDSAVYLCASSRRTGELFFGEGSRLTVL.

This clonotype was counted at least ten times. The chain joins TRBV7-9 to TRBJ1-2; maybe TRBD1 (5 bases). The CDR3 covers 14 residues. Germline CDR1 and CDR2: SEHNR and FQNEAQ (reference sequence). Trimming took 5 bases from V and 5 from J, leaving 15 bases between them. The CDR3 loop reads CASSAGTGLYGYTF. The CDR3 bases are TGTGCCAGCAGCGCCGGGACGGGACTTTATGGCTACACCTTC.

This clonotype occurred many times. DNA for the CDR3: TGCAGCGTTTTTGACAGCTACGAGCAGTACTTC. This sequence encodes CSVFDSYEQYF. The rearrangement links TRBV29-1 to TRBJ2-7; D perhaps matches TRBD1 (5 bases). The V gene lost 5 bases and the J gene lost 3 bases, with 8 bases spanning the gap. The CDR3 spans 11 residues. The germline V gene encodes CDR1 SQVTM and CDR2 ANQGSEA.

There are many counts of this clonotype. The rearrangement joins TRBV29-1 to TRBJ1-4; D is ambiguous. In germline, CDR1 is SQVTM, CDR2 ANQGSEA. Trimming cost V 3 bases and J 5 bases, with 13 bases left between them. This CDR3 spans 14 amino acids. The CDR3 here is CSVEGGLRNEKLFF. The CDR3 DNA reads as TGCAGCGTTGAGGGCGGGCTAAGGAATGAAAAACTGTTTTTT.

Points on this clonotype: The junction and the germline gene differ at one end; a read error may be behind it. The rearrangement links TRBV24-1 to TRBJ1-3; weak D call: TRBD1 (6 bases). This CDR3 is built from 9 residues. Germline CDR1 is KGHDR and CDR2 is SFDVKD. CDR3 coding DNA: TGTGCCACCAGTGAAGGGACACCTTTT. It yields the protein CATSEGTPF.

This clonotype was seen a handful of times. V gene TRBV7-6 combines with J gene TRBJ2-7; 7 bases align to TRBD1. The CDR3 extends over 15 amino acids. The trim removed 1 base at V and 3 bases at J, leaving 6 bases unmatched. Germline values: CDR1 SGHVS, CDR2 FNYEAQ. DNA for the CDR3: TGTGCCAGCAGCTTAGACAGGGGCCTAATCTACGAGCAGTACTTC. Its translation is CASSLDRGLIYEQYF. Combining the CDR3 with reference TRBV7-6 and TRBJ2-7 gives the whole variable domain GAGVSQSPRYKVTKRGQDVALRCDPISGHVSLYWYRQALGQGPEFLTYFNYEAQQDKSGLPNDRFSAERPEGSISTLTIQRTEQRDSAMYRCASSLDRGLIYEQYFGPGTRLTVT.

This clonotype has only a few counts. The rearrangement uses TRBV7-2 and TRBJ1-2; 7 nucleotides align to TRBD1. V lost 5 bases, J lost 5 bases, and 5 bases stayed unmatched. CDR3 length: 13 amino acids. The germline V gene encodes CDR1 SGHTA and CDR2 FQGNSA. The CDR3 here is CASSQDRVYGYTF. Written as DNA, the CDR3 is TGTGCCAGCAGCCAAGACAGGGTTTATGGCTACACCTTC.

This clonotype showed up just a few times. The chain joins TRBV19 to TRBJ2-7; the D gene is possibly TRBD2 (5 bases). The germline V gene encodes CDR1 LNHDA and CDR2 SQIVND (reference sequence). CDR3 size: 14 residues. V lost 0 bases, J lost 5 bases, and 11 bases lay in between. The CDR3 DNA reads TGTGCCAGTAGTATAGATGCGGGTCTGGACGAGCAGTACTTC. As protein: CASSIDAGLDEQYF.

On this clonotype itself: Because the CDR3's place on the DNA is in doubt, the DNA is left out and the CDR3 is given as listed by TCRdb. The chain combines TRBV23-1 with TRBJ2-7; no check of the table's D call, TRBD1, against the DNA was made. TRBV23-1 belongs to the ORF category, with a function that is uncertain. The CDR3 is 17 amino acids long, termini counted. The CDR3 protein is CICSARPRGTALYEQYF.

This clonotype was observed a few times. V and J are TRBV12-3 or TRBV12-4 and TRBJ2-5; D unclear. The CDR3 covers 14 residues. The V end was cut by 2 bases, the J end by 5 bases, with 12 bases between. The chain's CDR3 is CASSLSPKQETQYF. CDR3 nucleotide sequence: TGTGCCAGCAGTTTAAGCCCTAAACAGGAGACCCAGTACTTC.

This clonotype was detected ten times or more. The chain carries TRBV14 and TRBJ1-2; TRBD1 aligns across 8 bases. The J segment lost 2 bases and the V segment lost 4 bases, leaving 6 bases of the junction unmatched. The CDR3 length is 15 residues. Germline V lookup: CDR1 SGHDN, CDR2 FVKESK. This CDR3 reads CASSPPRQGNYGYTF. The CDR3 DNA sequence: TGTGCCAGCAGCCCCCCCCGACAGGGGAACTATGGCTACACCTTC.

The chain couples TRBV14 to TRBJ1-4; D possibly corresponds to TRBD1 (5 bases). There are 16 residues in the CDR3. Trimming removed 0 bases from V and 4 bases from J, with 12 bases in between. Germline loops: CDR1 SGHDN, CDR2 FVKESK. The CDR3 region has the DNA TGTGCCAGCAGCCAAGATAGGTGGGACCTTAATGAAAAACTGTTTTTT. Amino acids: CASSQDRWDLNEKLFF.